Following are 21 T cell receptor beta chains from one sample sequenced in a study of control samples from healthy donors and cancer patients. Method: immunoSEQ multiplex PCR; TCRdb's copy keeps in-frame clones and lacks some. Here the sample spans tens of thousands of clones, 91% being singletons. Sequencing input: PBMCs. The origin of the receptors is a man aged 50 to 60 with lung cancer.

The chain is built from TRBV6-5 and TRBJ1-4; a weak D match, TRBD1 (5 bases). The CDR3 length is 13 residues. Trimming left V 6 bases short and J 8 bases short, with 13 bases between. The germline CDR1 and CDR2 sequences are MNHEY and SVGAGI. CDR3 protein: CASSQDRGEKLFF. DNA of the CDR3: TGTGCCAGCAGCCAGGACCGGGGGGAAAAACTGTTTTTT.

The chain couples TRBV24-1 to TRBJ1-5; no firm D call. Germline V gives CDR1 KGHDR, CDR2 SFDVKD. The CDR3 contains 16 residues. V was cut by 2 bases and J by 4 bases, with 14 bases left in between. The CDR3 DNA is TGTGCCACCAGTGATTCCTGGGAAGGTGGTAATCAGCCCCAGCATTTT. Translation gives CATSDSWEGGNQPQHF.

CDR3 in amino acids: CASSSAAATFGYEQYF. The CDR3 coding sequence is TGTGCCAGCAGTTCCGCGGCCGCCACCTTTGGCTACGAGCAGTACTTC. This chain connects TRBV28 to TRBJ2-7; D remains ambiguous. The V gene's germline CDR1 is MDHEN and CDR2 SYDVKM. With 4 bases removed from V and 3 bases from J, the gap between germline ends came to 19 bases. This CDR3 is built from 16 residues.

The chain recombines TRBV7-2 with TRBJ2-3; TRBD2 matches 11 bases. Trimming cost V 3 bases and J 4 bases; bases outside gene matches: 3. The CDR3 runs 15 residues. Germline CDR1 is SGHTA and CDR2 is FQGNSA. DNA for the CDR3: TGTGCCAGCAGCTTCTTGACTAGCGGGGCAGATACGCAGTATTTT. Protein product: CASSFLTSGADTQYF.

The chain couples TRBV4-1 to TRBJ2-6; tentatively, D is TRBD1 (5 bases). Trimming cost V 5 bases and J 0 bases, with 17 bases left between them. CDR1 is MGHRA, CDR2 YSYEKL, per germline. The CDR3 spans 18 residues. The CDR3 sequence: CASSSRNRKPSGANVLTF. The CDR3 DNA is TGCGCCAGCAGCTCTCGAAACAGGAAACCCTCTGGGGCCAACGTCCTGACTTTC.

The genes are TRBV5-8 and TRBJ1-5, with a weak D call TRBD1 (5 bases). Germline V gene data show CDR1 as SGHTS and CDR2 as YDEGEE. V gave up 4 bases and J gave up 1 base, with 12 bases separating them. This CDR3 is built from 15 residues. The CDR3 reads CASSLTRQSNQPQHF. CDR3 DNA: TGTGCCAGCAGCCTAACCCGACAGAGCAATCAGCCCCAGCATTTT.

The rearrangement uses TRBV19 and TRBJ1-2; 7 bases fit TRBD1. The CDR3 covers 14 residues. V was clipped by 5 bases and J by 5 bases; unmatched bases: 8. Germline V lookup: CDR1 LNHDA, CDR2 SQIVND (reference sequence). CDR3 in DNA: TGTGCCAGTAGTGGGGCAGGGGGTACATATGGCTACACCTTC. Amino acid sequence: CASSGAGGTYGYTF.

The chain links TRBV3-1 (or the pseudogene TRBV3-2) to TRBJ1-4; D is undetermined. The CDR3 totals 14 residues. V was clipped by 2 bases and J by 5 bases, with 9 bases between them. CDR1 and CDR2 from the germline V gene are LGHDT and YNNKEL (reference sequence). CDR3 amino acids: CASSQRHQNEKLFF. For the CDR3, the DNA is TGTGCCAGCAGCCAAAGACACCAGAATGAAAAACTGTTTTTT.

J is TRBJ1-4 and V is TRBV27, with D hard to call. Per germline, CDR1 MNHEY and CDR2 SMNVEV (reference sequence). The CDR3 length is 19 residues. Between the trimmed V and J ends, which lost 3 bases and 0 bases, there was a span of 20 bases. The DNA of the CDR3 is TGTGCCAGCAGTTTTCGACCCCTCTCATCGGCCGCAACTAATGAAAAACTGTTTTTT. This sequence encodes CASSFRPLSSAATNEKLFF.

The genes are TRBV12-3 or TRBV12-4 and TRBJ2-2; D uncertain. The CDR3 runs 12 residues. Trimming took 3 bases from V and 7 from J, leaving 6 bases between them. Written as DNA, the CDR3 is TGTGCCAGCAGTTTTTTGAACGGGGAGCTGTTTTTT. This codes for CASSFLNGELFF.

V usage is TRBV11-2 and J usage is TRBJ2-3, with 10 positions matching TRBD1. From germline, CDR1 is SGHAT and CDR2 FQNNGV. CDR3 size: 15 residues. With V trimmed by 5 bases and J by 4 bases, 6 bases remained unmatched. CDR3 nucleotide sequence: TGTGCCAGCAGCCCGCCGGGACAGGGGTCAGATACGCAGTATTTT. It yields the protein CASSPPGQGSDTQYF.

The chain is built from TRBV10-3 and TRBJ1-2; 7 bases are a match to TRBD1. The trim removed 3 bases at V and 5 bases at J, leaving 0 bases unmatched. CDR1 is ENHRY, CDR2 SYGVKD, per germline. This CDR3 comprises 12 residues. CDR3 loop: CAISDRGYGYTF. The CDR3 bases are TGTGCCATCAGTGACAGGGGGTATGGCTACACCTTC.

The V call is TRBV4-1, the J call TRBJ2-2, with 8 bases lining up with TRBD1. The junction had 8 bases not matched to a gene; V was cut back by 4 bases and J by 1 base. In germline, CDR1 is MGHRA, CDR2 YSYEKL. CDR3 length equals 17 residues. CDR3: CASSRYSGTGNTGELFF. DNA for the CDR3: TGCGCCAGCAGCCGATACTCCGGGACAGGGAACACCGGGGAGCTGTTTTTT.

This chain joins TRBV29-1 and TRBJ1-2, with 10 bases lining up with TRBD1. This CDR3 comprises 12 residues. The ends lost 6 bases at V and 5 bases at J; junction bases unmatched: 3. Germline CDR1 and CDR2: SQVTM and ANQGSEA. CDR3 nucleotides: TGCAGCGTGGGGACAGGGGATTATGGCTACACCTTC. Its protein product is CSVGTGDYGYTF. Drawing the rest from reference TRBV29-1 and TRBJ1-2, the complete variable domain is SAVISQKPSRDICQRGTSLTIQCQVDSQVTMMFWYRQQPGQSLTLIATANQGSEATYESGFVIDKFPISRPNLTFSTLTVSNMSPEDSSIYLCSVGTGDYGYTFGSGTRLTVV.

V usage is TRBV4-1 and J usage is TRBJ2-3; weak D call: TRBD1 (6 bases). Germline CDR1 is MGHRA and CDR2 is YSYEKL. The ends were cut back, 8 bases at V and 2 bases at J, with 14 bases in the middle. The CDR3 has 14 amino acids. The CDR3 DNA reads as TGCGCCAGCCTTGACAGGTCCTCCACAGATACGCAGTATTTT. Encoded protein: CASLDRSSTDTQYF.

This chain connects TRBV10-1 to TRBJ1-2; D unresolved. This CDR3 region has 14 residues. Trimming removed 0 bases from V and 6 bases from J, with 11 bases in between. CDR1 and CDR2 (germline): WNHNN, SYGVQD (reference sequence). For the CDR3, the DNA is TGCGCCAGCAGTGAGTCGAAAGGGAACGATGGCTACACCTTC. This encodes CASSESKGNDGYTF.

The J gene is TRBJ2-4, the V gene TRBV7-2; a possible D gene is TRBD1 (7 bases). The CDR3 length is 15 residues. V was pared by 4 bases and J by 6 bases, with 16 bases between. Germline assignment: CDR1 SGHTA and CDR2 FQGNSA. The CDR3 protein is CASSSRQGGPNIQYF. CDR3 in DNA: TGTGCCAGCAGCTCCCGCCAGGGGGGCCCAAACATTCAGTACTTC. The complete variable domain, with remaining parts taken from reference TRBV7-2 and TRBJ2-4, reads GAGVSQSPSNKVTEKGKDVELRCDPISGHTALYWYRQSLGQGLEFLIYFQGNSAPDKSGLPSDRFSAERTGGSVSTLTIQRTQQEDSAVYLCASSSRQGGPNIQYFGAGTRLSVL.

The chain uses TRBV2 and TRBJ2-2; D remains ambiguous. The V gene's germline CDR1 is SNHLY and CDR2 FYNNEI. V lost 4 bases and J 6 bases, leaving 12 bases between the germline ends. The CDR3 spans 14 residues. The CDR3 reads CASSALIGSGELFF. The DNA of the CDR3 is TGTGCCAGCAGTGCCCTGATAGGATCCGGGGAGCTGTTTTTT. The variable domain in full, completed from reference TRBV2 and TRBJ2-2, reads EPEVTQTPSHQVTQMGQEVILRCVPISNHLYFYWYRQILGQKVEFLVSFYNNEISEKSEIFDDQFSVERPDGSNFTLKIRSTKLEDSAMYFCASSALIGSGELFFGEGSRLTVL.

This chain links TRBV7-2 with TRBJ1-5; possibly TRBD1 for D (6 bases). CDR1 is SGHTA, CDR2 FQGNSA, per germline. This CDR3 has 15 residues. The ends were cut back, 4 bases at V and 0 bases at J, with 10 bases in the middle. For the CDR3, the DNA is TGTGCCAGCAGCTCCGGACAGTTTAGCAATCAGCCCCAGCATTTT. Its protein product is CASSSGQFSNQPQHF.

J is TRBJ2-4 and V is TRBV27, with 7 bases identical to TRBD2. Trimming took 4 bases from V and 10 from J; bases not matched to a gene: 13. The germline gives CDR1 MNHEY, CDR2 SMNVEV (reference sequence). The CDR3 spans 15 residues. The CDR3 loop reads CASSSPGRGAGIQYF. CDR3 sequence (DNA): TGTGCCAGCAGTTCACCGGGTAGAGGAGCGGGGATTCAGTACTTC.

The chain couples TRBV19 to TRBJ1-5, with 9 nucleotides matching TRBD1. This CDR3 has 15 amino acids. Germline CDR1 LNHDA, CDR2 SQIVND (reference sequence). V gave up 3 bases and J gave up 6 bases; unmatched junction bases: 6. In DNA, the CDR3 is TGTGCCAGTAGTATTGACAGGGGGTCTACTCAGCCCCAGCATTTT. This encodes CASSIDRGSTQPQHF. The full variable domain, with the rest looked up from reference TRBV19 and TRBJ1-5, is DGGITQSPKYLFRKEGQNVTLSCEQNLNHDAMYWYRQDPGQGLRLIYYSQIVNDFQKGDIAEGYSVSREKKESFPLTVTSAQKNPTAFYLCASSIDRGSTQPQHFGDGTRLSIL.